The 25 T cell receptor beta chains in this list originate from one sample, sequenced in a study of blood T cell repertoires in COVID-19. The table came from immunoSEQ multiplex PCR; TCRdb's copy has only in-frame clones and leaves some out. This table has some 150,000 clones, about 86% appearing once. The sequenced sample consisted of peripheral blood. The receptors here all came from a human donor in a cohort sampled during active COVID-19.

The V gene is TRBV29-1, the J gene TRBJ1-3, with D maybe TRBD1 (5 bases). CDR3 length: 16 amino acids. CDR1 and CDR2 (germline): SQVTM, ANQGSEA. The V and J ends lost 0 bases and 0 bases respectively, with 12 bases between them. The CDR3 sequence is CSVEDQQGNSGNTIYF. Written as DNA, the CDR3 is TGCAGCGTTGAAGATCAGCAGGGCAACTCTGGAAACACCATATATTTT.

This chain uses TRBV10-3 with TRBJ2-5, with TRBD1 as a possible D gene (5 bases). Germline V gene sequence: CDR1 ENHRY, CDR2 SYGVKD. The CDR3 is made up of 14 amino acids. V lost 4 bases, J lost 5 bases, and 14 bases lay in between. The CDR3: CAISVNPPGETQYF. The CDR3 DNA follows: TGTGCCATCAGTGTTAACCCACCAGGGGAGACCCAGTACTTC.

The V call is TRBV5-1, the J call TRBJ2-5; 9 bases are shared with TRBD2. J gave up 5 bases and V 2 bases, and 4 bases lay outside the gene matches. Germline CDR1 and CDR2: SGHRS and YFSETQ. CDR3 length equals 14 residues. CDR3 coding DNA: TGCGCCAGCAGCTTAGTAGCGGGGGCGGAGACCCAGTACTTC. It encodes CASSLVAGAETQYF.

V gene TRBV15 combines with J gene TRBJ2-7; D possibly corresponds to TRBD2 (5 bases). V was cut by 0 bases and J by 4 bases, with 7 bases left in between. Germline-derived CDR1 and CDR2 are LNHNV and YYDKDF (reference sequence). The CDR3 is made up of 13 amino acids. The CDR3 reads CATSRDPGYEQYF. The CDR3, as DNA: TGTGCCACCAGCAGAGACCCGGGATACGAGCAGTACTTC.

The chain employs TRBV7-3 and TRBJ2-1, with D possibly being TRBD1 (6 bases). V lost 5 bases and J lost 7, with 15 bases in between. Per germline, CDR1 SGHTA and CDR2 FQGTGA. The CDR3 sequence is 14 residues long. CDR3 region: CASSRTGFGNEQFF. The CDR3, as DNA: TGTGCCAGCAGCCGCACAGGGTTCGGGAATGAGCAGTTCTTC.

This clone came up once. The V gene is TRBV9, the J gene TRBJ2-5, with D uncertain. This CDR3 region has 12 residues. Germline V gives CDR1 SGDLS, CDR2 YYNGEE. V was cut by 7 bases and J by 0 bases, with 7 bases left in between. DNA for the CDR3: TGTGCCAGCTCTCTGTACCAAGAGACCCAGTACTTC. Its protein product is CASSLYQETQYF.

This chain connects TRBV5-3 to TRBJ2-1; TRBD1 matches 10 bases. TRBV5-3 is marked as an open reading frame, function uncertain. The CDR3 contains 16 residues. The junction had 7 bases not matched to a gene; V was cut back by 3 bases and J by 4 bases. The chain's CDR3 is CARSWDGTGVYNEQFF. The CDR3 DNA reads TGTGCCAGAAGCTGGGACGGGACAGGGGTATACAATGAGCAGTTCTTC.

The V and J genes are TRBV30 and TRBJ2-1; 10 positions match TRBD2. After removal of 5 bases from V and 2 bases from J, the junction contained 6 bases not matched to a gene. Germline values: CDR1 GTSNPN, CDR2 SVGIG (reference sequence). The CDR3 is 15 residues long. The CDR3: CAWGASGGAYNEQFF. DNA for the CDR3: TGTGCCTGGGGTGCTAGCGGGGGCGCCTACAATGAGCAGTTCTTC.

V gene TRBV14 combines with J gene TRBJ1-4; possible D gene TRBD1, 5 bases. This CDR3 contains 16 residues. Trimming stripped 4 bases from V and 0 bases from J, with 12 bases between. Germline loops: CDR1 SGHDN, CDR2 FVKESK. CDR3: CASSLPETATNEKLFF. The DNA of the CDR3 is TGTGCCAGCAGCCTCCCCGAGACAGCAACTAATGAAAAACTGTTTTTT.

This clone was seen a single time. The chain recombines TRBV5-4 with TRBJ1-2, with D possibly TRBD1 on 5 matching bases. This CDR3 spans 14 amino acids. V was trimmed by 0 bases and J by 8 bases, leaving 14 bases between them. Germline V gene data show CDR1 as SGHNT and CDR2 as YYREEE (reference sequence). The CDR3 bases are TGTGCCAGCAGCTTGGAGCGGGGCTCGGGGGGCTACACCTTC. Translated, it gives CASSLERGSGGYTF.

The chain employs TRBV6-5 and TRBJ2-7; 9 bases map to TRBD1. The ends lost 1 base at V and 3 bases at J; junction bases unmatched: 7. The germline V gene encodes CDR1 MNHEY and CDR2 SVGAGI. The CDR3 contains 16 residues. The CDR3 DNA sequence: TGTGCCAGCAGTTACTTTCGTCGGACAGGGGACTACGAGCAGTACTTC. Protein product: CASSYFRRTGDYEQYF.

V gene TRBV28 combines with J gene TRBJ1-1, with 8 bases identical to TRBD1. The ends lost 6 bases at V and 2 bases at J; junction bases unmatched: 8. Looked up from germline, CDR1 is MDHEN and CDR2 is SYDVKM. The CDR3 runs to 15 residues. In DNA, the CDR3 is TGTGCCAGCAGAGGGCAGGGGGCAATTAACACTGAAGCTTTCTTT. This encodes CASRGQGAINTEAFF.

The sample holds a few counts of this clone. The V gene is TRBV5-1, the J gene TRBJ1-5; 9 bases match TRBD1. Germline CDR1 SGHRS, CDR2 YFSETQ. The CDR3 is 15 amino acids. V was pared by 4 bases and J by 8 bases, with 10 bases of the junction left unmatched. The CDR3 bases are TGCGCCAGCAGCACCTCGGGACAGGGCTTTGAGCCCCAGCATTTT. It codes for CASSTSGQGFEPQHF. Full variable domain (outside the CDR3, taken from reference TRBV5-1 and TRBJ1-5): KAGVTQTPRYLIKTRGQQVTLSCSPISGHRSVSWYQQTPGQGLQFLFEYFSETQRNKGNFPGRFSGRQFSNSRSEMNVSTLELGDSALYLCASSTSGQGFEPQHFGDGTRLSIL.

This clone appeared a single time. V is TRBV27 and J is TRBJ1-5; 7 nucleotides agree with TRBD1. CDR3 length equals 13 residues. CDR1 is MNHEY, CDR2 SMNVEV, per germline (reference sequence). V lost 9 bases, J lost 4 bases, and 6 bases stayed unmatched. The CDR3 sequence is CAREDRSNQPQHF. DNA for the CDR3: TGTGCCAGAGAGGACAGGTCGAATCAGCCCCAGCATTTT.

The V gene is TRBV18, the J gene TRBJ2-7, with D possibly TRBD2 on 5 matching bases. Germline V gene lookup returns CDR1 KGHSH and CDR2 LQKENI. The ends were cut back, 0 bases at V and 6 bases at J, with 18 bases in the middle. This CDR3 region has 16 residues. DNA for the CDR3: TGTGCCAGCTCACCACCTGCATCCTCCTGGACTGGCGAGCAGTACTTC. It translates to CASSPPASSWTGEQYF.

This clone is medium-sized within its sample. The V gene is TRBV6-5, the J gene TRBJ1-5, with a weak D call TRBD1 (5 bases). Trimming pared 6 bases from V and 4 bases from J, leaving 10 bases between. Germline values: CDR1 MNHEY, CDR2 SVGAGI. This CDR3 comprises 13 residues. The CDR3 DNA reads TGTGCCAGCAGGGACAATTGGAATCAGCCCCAGCATTTT. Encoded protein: CASRDNWNQPQHF.

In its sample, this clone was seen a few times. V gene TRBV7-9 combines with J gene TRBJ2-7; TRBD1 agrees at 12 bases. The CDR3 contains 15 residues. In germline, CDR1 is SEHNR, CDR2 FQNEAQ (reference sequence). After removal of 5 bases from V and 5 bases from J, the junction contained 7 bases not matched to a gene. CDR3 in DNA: TGTGCCAGCAGCCCTTCCGGGACAGGGGGCAACGAGCAGTACTTC. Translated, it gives CASSPSGTGGNEQYF.

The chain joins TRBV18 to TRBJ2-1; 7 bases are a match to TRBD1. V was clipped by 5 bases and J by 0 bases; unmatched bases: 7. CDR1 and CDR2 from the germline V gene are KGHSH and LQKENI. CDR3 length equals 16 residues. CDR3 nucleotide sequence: TGTGCCAGCTCATTGGACAGGATGAGCTCCTACAATGAGCAGTTCTTC. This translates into CASSLDRMSSYNEQFF.

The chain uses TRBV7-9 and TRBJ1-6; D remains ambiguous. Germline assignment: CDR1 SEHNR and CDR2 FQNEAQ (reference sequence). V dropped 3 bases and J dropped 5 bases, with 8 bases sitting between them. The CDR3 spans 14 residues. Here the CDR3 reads CASSLAGNNSPLHF. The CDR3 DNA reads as TGTGCCAGCAGCTTGGCGGGAAATAATTCACCCCTCCACTTT.

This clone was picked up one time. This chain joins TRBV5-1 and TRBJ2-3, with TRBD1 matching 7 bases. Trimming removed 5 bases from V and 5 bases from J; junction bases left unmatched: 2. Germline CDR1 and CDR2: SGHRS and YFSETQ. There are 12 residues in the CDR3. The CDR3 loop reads CASSSGGDTQYF. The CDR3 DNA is TGCGCCAGCAGTTCAGGGGGAGATACGCAGTATTTT.

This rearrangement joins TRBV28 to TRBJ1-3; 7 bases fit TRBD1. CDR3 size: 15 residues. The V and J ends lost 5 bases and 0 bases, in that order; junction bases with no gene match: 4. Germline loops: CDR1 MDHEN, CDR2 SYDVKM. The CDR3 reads CASSTGTDSGNTIYF. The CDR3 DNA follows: TGTGCCAGCAGTACGGGGACAGACTCTGGAAACACCATATATTTT.

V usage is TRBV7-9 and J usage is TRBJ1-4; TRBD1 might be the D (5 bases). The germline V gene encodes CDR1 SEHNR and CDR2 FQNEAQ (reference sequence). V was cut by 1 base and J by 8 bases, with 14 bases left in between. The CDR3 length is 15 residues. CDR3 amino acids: CASSLEGRSNEKLFF. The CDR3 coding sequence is TGTGCCAGCAGCTTAGAGGGGAGGAGTAACGAAAAACTGTTTTTT.

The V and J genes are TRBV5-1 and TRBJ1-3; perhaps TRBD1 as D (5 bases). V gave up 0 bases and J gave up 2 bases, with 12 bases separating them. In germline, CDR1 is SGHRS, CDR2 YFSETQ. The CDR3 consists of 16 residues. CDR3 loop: CASSLEDRTTGNTIYF. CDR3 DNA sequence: TGCGCCAGCAGCTTGGAGGACCGGACAACTGGAAACACCATATATTTT.

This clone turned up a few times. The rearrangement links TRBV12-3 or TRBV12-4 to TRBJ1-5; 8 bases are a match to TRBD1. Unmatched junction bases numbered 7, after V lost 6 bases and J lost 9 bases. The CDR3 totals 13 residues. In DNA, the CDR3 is TGTGCCAGCAGGAGGACAGGGAAGGGGCCCCAGCATTTT. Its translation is CASRRTGKGPQHF.

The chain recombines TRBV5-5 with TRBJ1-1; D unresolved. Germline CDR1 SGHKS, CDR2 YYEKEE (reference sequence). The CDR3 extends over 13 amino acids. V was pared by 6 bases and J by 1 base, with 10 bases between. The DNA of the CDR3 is TGTGCCAGCACCCGGGAGGGGAACACTGAAGCTTTCTTT. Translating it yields CASTREGNTEAFF. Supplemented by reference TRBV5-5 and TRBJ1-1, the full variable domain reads DAGVTQSPTHLIKTRGQQVTLRCSPISGHKSVSWYQQVLGQGPQFIFQYYEKEERGRGNFPDRFSARQFPNYSSELNVNALLLGDSALYLCASTREGNTEAFFGQGTRLTVV.